One T cell receptor beta chain is described in this entry. Its antigen is not identified. The data stem from a study of T cell responses to AZD1222 COVID-19 vaccine. Regarding the study as a whole: White British people made up most donors, females outnumbered males, and clonal diversity was possibly underestimated. Spike was spanned by vaccine-associated CD4 TCRs, which were dominant at 160-218 and 743-854. Repertoire sampling was restricted to post-peak T cell response timepoints.

Assay used: immunoSEQ multiplex PCR; TCRdb lists only in-frame clones, some missing. This table holds 180,000 or so clones, 80% to 95% found once. V lost 1 base to trimming and J lost 4 bases, with 19 bases between them. The germline V gene has CDR1 SGHVS and CDR2 FQNEAQ. CDR3 size: 18 residues. The starting material was peripheral blood, obtained 28 days after the second AZD1222 dose. The rearrangement links TRBV7-8 to TRBJ2-2; perhaps TRBD2 as D (5 bases). This clonotype was sampled from an adult who received the AZD1222 COVID-19 vaccine. The CDR3 DNA reads as TGTGCCAGCAGCTTAGGGATGACTATGCGGTCGCCCACCGGGGAGCTGTTTTTT. Its translation is CASSLGMTMRSPTGELFF.